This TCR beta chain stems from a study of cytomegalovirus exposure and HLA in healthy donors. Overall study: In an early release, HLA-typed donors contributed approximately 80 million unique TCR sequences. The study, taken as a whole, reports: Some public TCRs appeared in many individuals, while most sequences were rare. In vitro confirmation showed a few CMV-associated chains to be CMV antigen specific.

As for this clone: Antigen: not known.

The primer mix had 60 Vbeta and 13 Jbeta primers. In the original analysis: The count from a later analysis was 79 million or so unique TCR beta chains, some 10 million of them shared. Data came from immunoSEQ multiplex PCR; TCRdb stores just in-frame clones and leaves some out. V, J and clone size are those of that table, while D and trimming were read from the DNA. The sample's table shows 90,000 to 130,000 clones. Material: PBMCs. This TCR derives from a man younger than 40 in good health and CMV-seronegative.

CDR3 sequence (DNA): TGTGCCGTTAGCGAATATAATTCACCCCTCCACTTT. Protein product: CAVSEYNSPLHF. The rearrangement uses TRBV19 and TRBJ1-6, with D uncertain. The CDR3 runs 12 residues. Germline CDR1 and CDR2: LNHDA and SQIVND (reference sequence). The ends were cut back, 11 bases at V and 4 bases at J, with 9 bases in the middle. Supplemented by reference TRBV19 and TRBJ1-6, the full variable domain reads DGGITQSPKYLFRKEGQNVTLSCEQNLNHDAMYWYRQDPGQGLRLIYYSQIVNDFQKGDIAEGYSVSREKKESFPLTVTSAQKNPTAFYLCAVSEYNSPLHFGNGTRLTVT.